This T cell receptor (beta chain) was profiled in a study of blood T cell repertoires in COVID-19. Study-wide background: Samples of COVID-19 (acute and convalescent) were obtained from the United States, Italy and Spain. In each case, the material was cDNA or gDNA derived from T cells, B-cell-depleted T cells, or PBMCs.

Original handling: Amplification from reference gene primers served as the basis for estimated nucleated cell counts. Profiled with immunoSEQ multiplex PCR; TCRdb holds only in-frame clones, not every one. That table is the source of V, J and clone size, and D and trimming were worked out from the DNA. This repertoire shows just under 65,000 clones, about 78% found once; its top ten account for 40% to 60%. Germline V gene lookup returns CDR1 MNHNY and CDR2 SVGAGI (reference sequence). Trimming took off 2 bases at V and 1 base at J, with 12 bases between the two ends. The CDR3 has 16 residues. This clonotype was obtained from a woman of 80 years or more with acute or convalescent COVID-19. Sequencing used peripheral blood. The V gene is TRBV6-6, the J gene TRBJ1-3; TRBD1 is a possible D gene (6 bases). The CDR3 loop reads CASSYTQQGSGNTIYF. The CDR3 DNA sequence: TGTGCCAGCAGTTACACACAACAGGGTTCTGGAAACACCATATATTTT.